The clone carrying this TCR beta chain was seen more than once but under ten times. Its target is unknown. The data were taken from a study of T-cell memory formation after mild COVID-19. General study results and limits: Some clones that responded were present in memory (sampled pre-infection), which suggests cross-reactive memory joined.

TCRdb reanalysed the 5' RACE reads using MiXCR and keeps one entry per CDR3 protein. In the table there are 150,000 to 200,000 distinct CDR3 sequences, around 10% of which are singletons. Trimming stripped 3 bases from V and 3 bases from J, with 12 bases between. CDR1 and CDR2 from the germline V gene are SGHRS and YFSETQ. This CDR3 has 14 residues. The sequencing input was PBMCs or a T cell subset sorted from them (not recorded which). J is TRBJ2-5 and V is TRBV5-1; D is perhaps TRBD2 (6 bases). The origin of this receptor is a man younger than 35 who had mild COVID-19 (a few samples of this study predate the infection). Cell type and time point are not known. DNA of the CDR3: TGCGCCAGCAGCTCGGCGGGGCCAGAAGAGACCCAGTACTTC. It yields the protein CASSSAGPEETQYF.